The 31 T cell receptor beta chains in this list originate from one sample, sequenced in a study of shared clonotypes between healthy human individuals. Assay: immunoSEQ multiplex PCR; the TCRdb copy retains only in-frame clones and omits some. The table lists roughly 660,000 clones, 90% of them singletons. The sample consisted of memory CD8+ T cells from PBMCs. As for subset: CD45RO+ cells pooled with CCR7-negative TemRA cells. Every receptor here comes from a man aged 18 to 35 in good health. Some clones in this sample may be carry-over from other donors' samples.

The rearrangement uses TRBV28 and TRBJ2-1; 8 bases match TRBD2. Germline assignment: CDR1 MDHEN and CDR2 SYDVKM. With 6 bases clipped from V and 13 bases from J, the junction kept 8 bases outside the gene matches. The CDR3 is made up of 12 amino acids. CDR3 residues: CASSLGGVTQFF. The CDR3 DNA is TGTGCCAGCAGCCTCGGGGGGGTCACTCAGTTCTTC. The full variable domain, with the rest looked up from reference TRBV28 and TRBJ2-1, is DVKVTQSSRYLVKRTGEKVFLECVQDMDHENMFWYRQDPGLGLRLIYFSYDVKMKEKGDIPEGYSVSREKKERFSLILESASTNQTSMYLCASSLGGVTQFFGPGTRLTVL.

As DNA, the CDR3 is TGTGCCAGCAGCCAAGGACAGGGTTATCGCTACACCTTC. Protein sequence: CASSQGQGYRYTF. V usage is TRBV14 and J usage is TRBJ1-2; TRBD1 aligns across 7 bases. In germline, CDR1 is SGHDN, CDR2 FVKESK. J was trimmed by 9 bases and V by 1 base; bases with no gene match: 5. The CDR3 runs to 13 residues.

This sequence joins TRBV19 and TRBJ1-1; weak D call: TRBD1 (5 bases). This CDR3 is 14 amino acids long. V lost 3 bases to trimming and J lost 0 bases, with 8 bases between them. Germline V gene lookup returns CDR1 LNHDA and CDR2 SQIVND (reference sequence). CDR3 DNA sequence: TGTGCCAGTAGTATCTGGGGCCTGAACACTGAAGCTTTCTTT. It specifies CASSIWGLNTEAFF.

The rearrangement uses TRBV6-5 and TRBJ1-2; D is uncertain. V was cut by 6 bases and J by 3 bases, with 11 bases left in between. This CDR3 has 13 residues. Germline V gives CDR1 MNHEY, CDR2 SVGAGI. DNA of the CDR3: TGTGCCAGCAGCTCCGGACGGGACTATGGCTACACCTTC. Protein product: CASSSGRDYGYTF.

This sequence joins TRBV27 and TRBJ2-7; D tentatively reads TRBD1 or TRBD2 (5 bases each). V shed 4 bases and J shed 2 bases, with 9 bases lying between them. This CDR3 has 13 amino acids. Germline assignment: CDR1 MNHEY and CDR2 SMNVEV (reference sequence). In DNA, the CDR3 is TGTGCCAGCAGTTGGAGGACACCCTACGAGCAGTACTTC. Protein sequence: CASSWRTPYEQYF.

The V and J genes are TRBV7-6 and TRBJ2-7; 11 bases are a match to TRBD2. V was pared by 5 bases and J by 0 bases, with 6 bases of the junction left unmatched. The CDR3 consists of 16 residues. CDR1 SGHVS and CDR2 FNYEAQ come from the germline V gene. The CDR3 sequence: CASSPGTSGHSYEQYF. The CDR3 DNA is TGTGCCAGCAGCCCCGGGACTAGCGGACACTCCTACGAGCAGTACTTC.

Here the CDR3 DNA reads TGTGCCAGCGGACTAAACGAGCAGTACTTC. It specifies CASGLNEQYF. The chain joins TRBV6-5 to TRBJ2-7, with D possibly TRBD2 on 6 matching bases. This CDR3 is 10 amino acids long. The germline CDR1 and CDR2 sequences are MNHEY and SVGAGI. V dropped 8 bases and J dropped 5 bases, with 7 bases sitting between them.

V is TRBV6-5 and J is TRBJ1-2, with 7 nucleotides matching TRBD1. Unmatched junction bases numbered 3, after V lost 2 bases and J lost 0 bases. This CDR3 has 15 residues. Germline lookup yields CDR1 MNHEY and CDR2 SVGAGI. The CDR3 nucleotides read TGTGCCAGCAGTTACCGGGACAGTACTAACTATGGCTACACCTTC. It encodes CASSYRDSTNYGYTF.

Worth noting for this clone: Additional DNA sequences in this sample encode the identical CDR3. The genes are TRBV9 and TRBJ2-3; the D gene is possibly TRBD1 (5 bases). CDR3 length: 10 residues. Germline V gene sequence: CDR1 SGDLS, CDR2 YYNGEE. The V and J ends lost 7 bases and 6 bases respectively, with 6 bases between them. This CDR3 is CASSGDTQYF. In DNA form, the CDR3 reads TGTGCCAGCTCAGGGGATACGCAGTATTTT. The whole variable domain, remainder taken from reference TRBV9 and TRBJ2-3, is DSGVTQTPKHLITATGQRVTLRCSPRSGDLSVYWYQQSLDQGLQFLIQYYNGEERAKGNILERFSAQQFPDLHSELNLSSLELGDSALYFCASSGDTQYFGPGTRLTVL.

This chain connects TRBV28 to TRBJ2-1; 9 nucleotides line up with TRBD2. Losses at the gene ends were 2 bases for V and 8 bases for J; bases not matched to a gene: 10. Germline V gives CDR1 MDHEN, CDR2 SYDVKM. The CDR3 spans 16 residues. In nucleotides, the CDR3 is TGTGCCAGCAGTTTAAGGCGGGAGGGCCTTCACCATGAGCAGTTCTTC. This codes for CASSLRREGLHHEQFF.

This clone was found once. The genes are TRBV9 and TRBJ2-1; 12 positions agree with TRBD1. CDR1 and CDR2 (germline): SGDLS, YYNGEE. Germline trimming cut 0 bases from V and 7 bases from J; bases unmatched to any gene: 5. This CDR3 region has 16 residues. The CDR3 is CASSVARDRGQNEQFF. Here the CDR3 DNA reads TGTGCCAGCAGCGTAGCCAGGGACAGGGGGCAGAATGAGCAGTTCTTC. Looking up the rest from reference TRBV9 and TRBJ2-1 gives the full variable domain: DSGVTQTPKHLITATGQRVTLRCSPRSGDLSVYWYQQSLDQGLQFLIQYYNGEERAKGNILERFSAQQFPDLHSELNLSSLELGDSALYFCASSVARDRGQNEQFFGPGTRLTVL.

The CDR3 here is CASSPDGYNEQFF. The CDR3 bases are TGCGCCAGCAGCCCGGACGGTTACAATGAGCAGTTCTTC. V and J are TRBV4-3 and TRBJ2-1, with D unclear. The CDR3 is made up of 13 amino acids. Trimming removed 4 bases from V and 4 bases from J, with 8 bases in between. Germline loops: CDR1 LGHNA, CDR2 YSLEER.

This chain uses TRBV18 with TRBJ2-1; 11 nucleotides line up with TRBD2. Per the germline V gene, CDR1 is KGHSH and CDR2 is LQKENI. V was clipped by 2 bases and J by 8 bases; unmatched bases: 5. This CDR3 is built from 15 residues. CDR3 nucleotides: TGTGCCAGCTCACCAGATACTAGCGGGAGCTATGAGCAGTTCTTC. This encodes CASSPDTSGSYEQFF.

The genes are TRBV5-1 and TRBJ2-7; 9 positions match TRBD2. Germline V gene lookup returns CDR1 SGHRS and CDR2 YFSETQ. With V trimmed by 0 bases and J by 0 bases, 10 bases remained unmatched. The CDR3 is 18 residues long. The DNA for the CDR3 is TGCGCCAGCAGCTTGGCCCTAGCGGGGACGGGTATCTCCTACGAGCAGTACTTC. Encoded protein: CASSLALAGTGISYEQYF.

V is TRBV4-1 and J is TRBJ2-1; D may be TRBD1 or TRBD2 (5 bases each). Trimming removed 1 base from V and 6 bases from J, with 19 bases in between. CDR1 is MGHRA and CDR2 is YSYEKL in the germline V gene. The CDR3 is 17 amino acids. DNA of the CDR3: TGCGCCAGCAGCCAAGTTGGGGACCCACGGGGTCCCAATGAGCAGTTCTTC. Protein sequence: CASSQVGDPRGPNEQFF.

For this clone: Germline is not matched at one junction end, which may reflect a read error. The chain links TRBV19 to TRBJ1-2; D perhaps matches TRBD1 (5 bases). This CDR3 has 14 residues. From germline, CDR1 is LNHDA and CDR2 SQIVND (reference sequence). CDR3 loop: CASSIDLLGQGRHF. The CDR3 DNA follows: TGTGCCAGTAGTATAGATCTATTGGGGCAGGGCCGACACTTC.

The J gene is TRBJ2-7, the V gene TRBV7-9; 14 bases agree with TRBD2. Germline V gene data show CDR1 as SEHNR and CDR2 as FQNEAQ (reference sequence). The CDR3 covers 17 residues. The V and J ends lost 5 bases and 4 bases, in that order; junction bases with no gene match: 10. The CDR3: CASSPGTSGRGGYEQYF. For the CDR3, the DNA is TGTGCCAGCAGCCCCGGGACTAGCGGGAGAGGGGGGTACGAGCAGTACTTC.

The J gene is TRBJ2-5, the V gene TRBV7-8; 14 positions match TRBD2. The V segment lost 4 bases and the J segment 6 bases; nucleotides outside the gene matches: 10. This CDR3 spans 17 amino acids. Germline V CDR1 and CDR2: SGHVS, FQNEAQ. DNA for the CDR3: TGTGCCAGCAGCTGGGGACTAGCGGGAGCTATCGGGAAGACCCAGTACTTC. Its protein product is CASSWGLAGAIGKTQYF.

In DNA form, the CDR3 reads TGTGCCAGCAGCTTATGGAGGGAGAAACTGTTTTTT. Protein product: CASSLWREKLFF. V and J are TRBV11-2 and TRBJ1-4; D remains unclear. The CDR3 is made up of 12 amino acids. The germline V and J ends were trimmed by 2 bases and 11 bases, with 9 bases remaining between them. Germline lookup yields CDR1 SGHAT and CDR2 FQNNGV.

This rearrangement joins TRBV6-5 to TRBJ1-1, with TRBD1 as a possible D gene (5 bases). Per the germline V gene, CDR1 is MNHEY and CDR2 is SVGAGI. With 7 bases removed from V and 0 bases from J, the gap between germline ends came to 15 bases. CDR3 size: 15 residues. The CDR3 reads CASMYGQGLNTEAFF. CDR3 bases: TGTGCCAGCATGTACGGGCAGGGTCTGAACACTGAAGCTTTCTTT.

The rearrangement links TRBV7-9 to TRBJ2-2, with D possibly TRBD2 on 7 matching bases. CDR3 length: 13 amino acids. Germline V gene sequence: CDR1 SEHNR, CDR2 FQNEAQ (reference sequence). The ends were cut back, 10 bases at V and 6 bases at J, with 15 bases in the middle. For the CDR3, the DNA is TGTGCCACCCCCCCGGGGGGCCCCGGGGAGCTGTTTTTT. Amino acids: CATPPGGPGELFF.

The chain recombines TRBV5-4 with TRBJ2-5; the match to TRBD2 covers 13 bases. The ends lost 3 bases at V and 4 bases at J; junction bases unmatched: 6. Germline assignment: CDR1 SGHNT and CDR2 YYREEE (reference sequence). CDR3 length: 16 amino acids. The CDR3 DNA sequence: TGTGCCAGCAGCTCCGGACTAGCGGGAGTCCTAGAGACCCAGTACTTC. Protein sequence: CASSSGLAGVLETQYF.

This chain links TRBV9 with TRBJ2-1, with a weak D call TRBD1 (8 bases). Trimming removed 5 bases at V and 1 base at J, with 28 bases between. CDR3 length: 20 amino acids. Germline V gene lookup returns CDR1 SGDLS and CDR2 YYNGEE. The DNA for the CDR3 is TGTGCCAGCAGAAGCAGGGGGCCAAGACTAGCTCCCCTGTCCTACAATGAGCAGTTCTTC. The encoded protein is CASRSRGPRLAPLSYNEQFF.

The J gene is TRBJ2-7, the V gene TRBV27; TRBD1 matches 8 bases. In germline, CDR1 is MNHEY, CDR2 SMNVEV (reference sequence). The CDR3 is 14 amino acids. The J segment lost 3 bases and the V segment lost 10 bases, leaving 11 bases of the junction unmatched. The CDR3 here is CATAYGTGFYEQYF. The CDR3 region has the DNA TGTGCCACAGCCTACGGGACAGGCTTCTACGAGCAGTACTTC.

The chain combines TRBV7-2 with TRBJ1-2; D not resolved. This CDR3 has 12 residues. The V gene's germline CDR1 is SGHTA and CDR2 FQGNSA. Trimming stripped 10 bases from V and 6 bases from J, with 15 bases between. CDR3 residues: CAIGSLGDGYTF. The CDR3 nucleotides read TGTGCCATCGGGAGCCTAGGTGATGGCTACACCTTC.

The chain carries TRBV19 and TRBJ2-2; D possibly corresponds to TRBD2 (7 bases). V lost 6 bases and J 4 bases, leaving 15 bases between the germline ends. The germline CDR1 and CDR2 sequences are LNHDA and SQIVND (reference sequence). This CDR3 contains 15 residues. This chain's CDR3 is CASSLGRGATGELFF. The DNA of the CDR3 is TGTGCCAGTAGCCTCGGTCGGGGGGCCACCGGGGAGCTGTTTTTT.

The genes are TRBV6-5 and TRBJ2-5; unclear D gene. Germline CDR1 is MNHEY and CDR2 is SVGAGI. This CDR3 spans 13 amino acids. V was cut by 2 bases and J by 5 bases, with 9 bases left in between. This CDR3 is CASSYGPGETQYF. CDR3 nucleotides: TGTGCCAGCAGTTACGGGCCCGGGGAGACCCAGTACTTC.

This clone has a count of ten or more. Other DNA sequences of this sample code for an identical CDR3. The chain combines TRBV14 with TRBJ1-2, with 7 bases matching TRBD1. V lost 2 bases, J lost 7 bases, and 1 base stayed unmatched. The germline V gene has CDR1 SGHDN and CDR2 FVKESK. CDR3 length: 12 amino acids. The CDR3, as DNA: TGTGCCAGCAGCCAAAGGACAGGTGGCTACACCTTC. Translating it yields CASSQRTGGYTF.

The chain is built from TRBV21-1 and TRBJ1-2. TRBV21-1 represents a pseudogene. The CDR3 spans 14 residues. CDR3 sequence: CASSKRKRNYGYTF. The CDR3 coding sequence is TGTGCCAGCAGCAAACGGAAACGAAACTATGGCTACACCTTC.

This chain connects TRBV28 to TRBJ2-3; 7 bases match TRBD1. The trim removed 4 bases at V and 0 bases at J, leaving 10 bases unmatched. The CDR3 runs to 17 residues. Germline CDR1 reads MDHEN; CDR2 reads SYDVKM. CDR3 DNA sequence: TGTGCCAGCAGTTACGGCCGGGGACAGTTTAGCACAGATACGCAGTATTTT. Its translation is CASSYGRGQFSTDTQYF.

This rearrangement joins TRBV6-6 to TRBJ2-1, with TRBD2 identical over 8 bases. V shed 5 bases and J 8 bases; nucleotides not matched to a gene: 11. CDR1 is MNHNY, CDR2 SVGAGI, per germline (reference sequence). The CDR3 spans 15 residues. In DNA, the CDR3 is TGTGCCAGCAGTGCCCAAGCGGGGGTGGGGGATGAGCAGTTCTTC. Translated: CASSAQAGVGDEQFF.